There are a few counts of the clone carrying this T cell receptor (beta chain). The antigen remains undetermined. These data come from a study of response to subunit inactivated influenza vaccine. Notes on the study in general: Few new T cells, the authors suggested, are recruited by each seasonal influenza vaccination.

Using its own MiXCR run on the RT-PCR reads, TCRdb lists one record per CDR3 protein. The data hold approximately 520,000 distinct CDR3 sequences, with about 15% observed a single time. This CDR3 is 14 amino acids long. The germline V and J ends were trimmed by 3 bases and 7 bases, with 10 bases remaining between them. This sequence originates from a man between 50 and 70 years old who received an inactivated influenza vaccine. The sample here was CD4+ T cells sorted from PBMCs, taken around 25 months after vaccination. V gene TRBV12-3 or TRBV12-4 combines with J gene TRBJ1-6, with D perhaps matching TRBD1 (5 bases). CDR3 DNA sequence: TGTGCCAGCAGTTTCATGGGGGAAAATTCACCCCTCCACTTT. Translation gives CASSFMGENSPLHF.